This section outlines one T cell receptor beta chain sequence together with its context. No antigen is known for it. Per donor, one heparinised blood draw averaged roughly 120 mL. All of the isolated RNA was reverse transcribed, so expressed TCRB transcripts were sequenced. Repertoires were generated with immunoSEQ multiplex PCR, while TCRdb's copy carries only in-frame clones and drops some. The table records around 56,000 clones, around 56% of them present only once. This specimen belongs to a study of beta chain features in type 1 diabetes. For the study at large: Age, gender, cell numbers and subset yield matched between patients and controls. Findings of the study overall: Shorter templates might be favored by PCR, equally in patients and controls. For Type 1 diabetes patients, all four CD4+ subsets carried TCRB CDR3s that were moderately but significantly shorter. Among type 1 diabetes patients, VDJ junctions had fewer insertions and more deletions.

Germline values: CDR1 SGHRS, CDR2 YFSETQ. The germline V and J ends were trimmed by 2 bases and 0 bases, with 7 bases remaining between them. The CDR3 is 14 amino acids. Input material: Tregs from blood. This receptor was taken from a woman aged 40 to 50 with type 1 diabetes. V gene TRBV5-1 combines with J gene TRBJ2-3; D ambiguous. CDR3 in amino acids: CASSFGRSTDTQYF. The CDR3 nucleotides read TGCGCCAGCAGCTTTGGCAGGAGCACAGATACGCAGTATTTT.